Shown below are 6 T cell receptor beta chains from a single sample sequenced in a study of blood T cell repertoires in COVID-19. Assay: immunoSEQ multiplex PCR; the TCRdb copy retains only in-frame clones and omits some. The sample records fewer than 250,000 clones, approximately 81% being singletons. What was sequenced was peripheral blood. These receptors came from a woman older than 75 with COVID-19, enrolled during active disease.

This rearrangement joins TRBV25-1 to TRBJ1-5; TRBD1 is a possible D gene (6 bases). V lost 4 bases and J 1 base, leaving 11 bases between the germline ends. This CDR3 contains 15 residues. Germline CDR1 reads MGHDK; CDR2 reads SYGVNS. CDR3 nucleotide sequence: TGTGCCAGCAGTGGAAACAGGGCGAGCAATCAGCCCCAGCATTTT. Translated, it gives CASSGNRASNQPQHF.

V usage is TRBV6-2 or TRBV6-3 and J usage is TRBJ2-5; weak D call: TRBD2 (6 bases). Germline loops: CDR1 MNHEY, CDR2 SVGEGT. This CDR3 spans 17 amino acids. The V end was cut by 2 bases, the J end by 0 bases, with 16 bases between. CDR3: CASSYATLTRDQETQYF. The CDR3 region has the DNA TGTGCCAGCAGTTACGCCACCCTGACTAGGGACCAAGAGACCCAGTACTTC.

The gene calls are TRBV18 and TRBJ2-7, with D perhaps TRBD2 (5 bases). This CDR3 comprises 15 residues. Trimming shortened V by 0 bases and J by 2 bases, and 11 bases separated the two germline ends. Germline V gene lookup returns CDR1 KGHSH and CDR2 LQKENI. CDR3 amino acids: CASSPPVPGTYEQYF. The CDR3 DNA sequence: TGTGCCAGCTCACCACCCGTCCCGGGGACCTACGAGCAGTACTTC. The complete variable domain, with remaining parts taken from reference TRBV18 and TRBJ2-7, reads NAGVMQNPRHLVRRRGQEARLRCSPMKGHSHVYWYRQLPEEGLKFMVYLQKENIIDESGMPKERFSAEFPKEGPSILRIQQVVRGDSAAYFCASSPPVPGTYEQYFGPGTRLTVT.

This clone was detected once. The chain recombines TRBV19 with TRBJ2-7, with a tentative D call TRBD2 (7 bases). Germline CDR1 is LNHDA and CDR2 is SQIVND (reference sequence). The CDR3 spans 15 residues. V lost 1 base and J lost 4, with 14 bases in between. CDR3 DNA sequence: TGTGCCAGTAGTATAGGCCCCGCGGGGGCGTACGAGCAGTACTTC. This encodes CASSIGPAGAYEQYF. Variable domain in full (rest from reference TRBV19 and TRBJ2-7): DGGITQSPKYLFRKEGQNVTLSCEQNLNHDAMYWYRQDPGQGLRLIYYSQIVNDFQKGDIAEGYSVSREKKESFPLTVTSAQKNPTAFYLCASSIGPAGAYEQYFGPGTRLTVT.

The chain employs TRBV28 and TRBJ2-5, with D possibly being TRBD2 (6 bases). Germline CDR1 MDHEN, CDR2 SYDVKM. The CDR3 has 14 residues. V was pared by 8 bases and J by 3 bases, with 16 bases between. CDR3 nucleotides: TGTGCCAGCCATGTTAATGGAGGGAAAGAGACCCAGTACTTC. Its translation is CASHVNGGKETQYF. Drawing the rest from reference TRBV28 and TRBJ2-5, the complete variable domain is DVKVTQSSRYLVKRTGEKVFLECVQDMDHENMFWYRQDPGLGLRLIYFSYDVKMKEKGDIPEGYSVSREKKERFSLILESASTNQTSMYLCASHVNGGKETQYFGPGTRLLVL.

The chain combines TRBV2 with TRBJ1-3; no definite D call. V lost 5 bases and J 0 bases, leaving 14 bases between the germline ends. This CDR3 contains 16 residues. Looked up from germline, CDR1 is SNHLY and CDR2 is FYNNEI. DNA of the CDR3: TGTGCCAGCAGTCTCGAGACGACGGGCTCTGGAAACACCATATATTTT. It yields the protein CASSLETTGSGNTIYF.